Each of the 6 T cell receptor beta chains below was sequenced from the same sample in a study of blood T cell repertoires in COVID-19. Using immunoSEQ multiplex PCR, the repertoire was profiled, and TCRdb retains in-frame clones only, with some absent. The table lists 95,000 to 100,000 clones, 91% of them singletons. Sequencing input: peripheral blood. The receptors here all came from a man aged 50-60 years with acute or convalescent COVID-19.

The CDR3 DNA reads TGTGCCAGCAGCCAGCTAGCGGGGGCCTTCGAGCAGTACTTC. It yields the protein CASSQLAGAFEQYF. This chain links TRBV3-1 (or the pseudogene TRBV3-2) with TRBJ2-7; TRBD2 matches at 10 bases. CDR1 LGHDT and CDR2 YNNKEL come from the germline V gene (reference sequence). The CDR3 consists of 14 residues. Trimming at V came to 3 bases and at J to 6 bases, leaving 5 bases not matched to a gene.

This CDR3 is CASRRGQFYGYTF. As DNA, the CDR3 is TGTGCCAGCAGACGGGGACAGTTCTATGGCTACACCTTC. This chain links TRBV28 with TRBJ1-2; TRBD1 matches at 7 bases. The CDR3 is 13 residues long. V dropped 6 bases and J dropped 4; count of bases not matched to a gene: 5. Germline V gene lookup returns CDR1 MDHEN and CDR2 SYDVKM.

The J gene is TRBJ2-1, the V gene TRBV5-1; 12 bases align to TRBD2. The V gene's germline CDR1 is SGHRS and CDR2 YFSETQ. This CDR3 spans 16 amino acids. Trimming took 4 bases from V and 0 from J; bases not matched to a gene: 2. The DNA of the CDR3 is TGCGCCAGCAGCCTACTAGCGGGAGGCTCCTACAATGAGCAGTTCTTC. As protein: CASSLLAGGSYNEQFF.

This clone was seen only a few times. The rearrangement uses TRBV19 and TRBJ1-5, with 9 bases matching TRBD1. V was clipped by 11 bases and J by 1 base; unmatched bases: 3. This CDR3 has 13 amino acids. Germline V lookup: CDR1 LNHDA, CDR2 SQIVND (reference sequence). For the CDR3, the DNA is TGTGCCTGCGACAGGGGGAGCAATCAGCCCCAGCATTTT. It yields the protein CACDRGSNQPQHF.

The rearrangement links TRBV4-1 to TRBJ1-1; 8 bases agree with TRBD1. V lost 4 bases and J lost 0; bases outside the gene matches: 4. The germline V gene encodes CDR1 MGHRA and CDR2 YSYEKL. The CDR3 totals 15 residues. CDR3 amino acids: CASSRMDRVNTEAFF. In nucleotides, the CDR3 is TGCGCCAGCAGCCGGATGGACAGGGTGAACACTGAAGCTTTCTTT.

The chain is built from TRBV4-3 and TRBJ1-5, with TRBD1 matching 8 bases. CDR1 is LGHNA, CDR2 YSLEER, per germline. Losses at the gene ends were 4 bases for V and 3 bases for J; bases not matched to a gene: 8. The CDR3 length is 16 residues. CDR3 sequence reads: CASSPHRGRDNQPQHF. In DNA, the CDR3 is TGCGCCAGCAGCCCCCACAGGGGGAGAGACAATCAGCCCCAGCATTTT.